This TCR beta chain came from a study of blood T cell repertoires in COVID-19. Study-level background: COVID-19 samples collected from the United States, Italy and Spain covered acute and convalescent phases. From T cells, B-cell-depleted T cells, or PBMCs came the material, which was cDNA or gDNA.

The CDR3 totals 14 residues. Germline assignment: CDR1 LGHDT and CDR2 YNNKEL (reference sequence). V gave up 4 bases and J gave up 0 bases, with 6 bases separating them. Authors' data handling: Reference gene primer amplification yielded estimated nucleated cell counts. Assay used: immunoSEQ multiplex PCR; TCRdb lists only in-frame clones, some missing. V and J calls and clone size come straight from that table; D and trimming were deduced from the DNA. The table shows roughly 300,000 clones, with around 80% occurring only once. The rearrangement uses TRBV3-1 (or the pseudogene TRBV3-2) and TRBJ1-4; D gene unclear. The sequencing sample was made of peripheral blood. This sequence was found in a woman aged 50 to 60 with acute or convalescent COVID-19. The CDR3 coding sequence is TGTGCCAGCAGCCGGACTGCAACTAATGAAAAACTGTTTTTT. It encodes CASSRTATNEKLFF.